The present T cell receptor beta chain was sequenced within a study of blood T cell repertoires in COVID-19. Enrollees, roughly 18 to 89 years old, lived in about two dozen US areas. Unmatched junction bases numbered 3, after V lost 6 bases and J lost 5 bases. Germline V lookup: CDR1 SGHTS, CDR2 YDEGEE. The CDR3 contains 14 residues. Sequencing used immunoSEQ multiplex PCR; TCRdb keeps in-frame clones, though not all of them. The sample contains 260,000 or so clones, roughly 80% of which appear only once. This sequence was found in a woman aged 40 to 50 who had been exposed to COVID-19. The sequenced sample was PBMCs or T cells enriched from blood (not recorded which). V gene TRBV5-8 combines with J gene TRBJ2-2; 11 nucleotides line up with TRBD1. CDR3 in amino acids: CASTGTGGTGELFF. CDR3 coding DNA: TGTGCCAGCACCGGGACAGGGGGGACCGGGGAGCTGTTTTTT.